The 19 T cell receptor beta chains below were found in one sample sequenced in a study of blood T cells in healthy people across ages. The second PCR ran roughly 7 to 11 cycles with a sample-barcoded 5' primer and J-beta primers. Using its own MiXCR run on the 5' RACE reads, TCRdb lists one record per CDR3 protein. The sample carries about 1.8 million distinct CDR3 sequences, roughly 52% recorded once. The sequenced material came from blood. The receptors come from a woman between 40 and 50 years old in good health.

This chain connects TRBV6-2 or TRBV6-3 to TRBJ1-6, with D unresolved. The V end lost 7 bases, the J end lost 7 bases, and 14 bases lay between the germline ends. This CDR3 has 14 amino acids. Germline V gene data show CDR1 as MNHEY and CDR2 as SVGEGT. The CDR3 nucleotides are TGTGCCAGCAATCGAATAGGGTGGAATTCACCCCTCCACTTT. It codes for CASNRIGWNSPLHF.

This sequence joins TRBV25-1 and TRBJ1-4; D is possibly TRBD1 (5 bases). The CDR3 spans 14 residues. The V gene lost 4 bases and the J gene lost 7 bases, with 13 bases spanning the gap. Germline V gene data show CDR1 as MGHDK and CDR2 as SYGVNS. The CDR3 bases are TGTGCCAGCAGTGTGAGGGGAATAGGTGAAAAACTGTTTTTT. Amino acids: CASSVRGIGEKLFF.

The chain uses TRBV7-2 and TRBJ1-2; the D gene is possibly TRBD1 (6 bases). Germline V lookup: CDR1 SGHTA, CDR2 FQGNSA. The CDR3 covers 16 residues. V lost 2 bases and J 7 bases, leaving 20 bases between the germline ends. As DNA, the CDR3 is TGTGCCAGCAGCTTACTTGCGGGGGCCACCGTCCCTGGCTACACCTTC. Translation gives CASSLLAGATVPGYTF.

This rearrangement joins TRBV6-2 or TRBV6-3 to TRBJ2-1; 9 bases match TRBD1. The CDR3 loop spans 14 amino acids. The V gene's germline CDR1 is MNHEY and CDR2 SVGEGT. After removal of 6 bases from V and 13 bases from J, the junction contained 13 bases not matched to a gene. The CDR3 reads CASSPGQGGQIQFF. The DNA for the CDR3 is TGTGCCAGCAGCCCGGGACAGGGTGGTCAGATACAGTTCTTC.

The chain couples TRBV5-1 to TRBJ2-1; D unclear. From germline, CDR1 is SGHRS and CDR2 YFSETQ. Trimming took 4 bases from V and 3 from J, leaving 8 bases between them. CDR3 length: 13 amino acids. CDR3 loop: CASSGEVYNEQFF. CDR3 nucleotides: TGCGCCAGCAGCGGTGAGGTCTACAATGAGCAGTTCTTC.

The chain combines TRBV28 with TRBJ2-7; 8 bases match TRBD1. The J call is doubtful: the DNA matches TRBJ2-4 better. The CDR3 is 14 amino acids. The V gene's germline CDR1 is MDHEN and CDR2 SYDVKM. The CDR3: CASRQTGGSNIQYF. CDR3 bases: TGTGCCAGCAGACAAACAGGGGGATCGAACATTCAGTACTTC.

This chain uses TRBV2 with TRBJ2-1; D possibly corresponds to TRBD2 (5 bases). The CDR3 has 15 amino acids. V lost 1 base to trimming and J lost 7 bases, with 14 bases between them. Germline V CDR1 and CDR2: SNHLY, FYNNEI. Written as DNA, the CDR3 is TGTGCCAGCAGTGAAGAGAGGGTAGCTGGTAATGAGCAGTTCTTC. This gives the protein CASSEERVAGNEQFF.

Only one count was recorded for this clonotype. The chain employs TRBV20-1 and TRBJ2-1, with D possibly matching TRBD2 (5 bases). Per germline, CDR1 DFQATT and CDR2 SNEGSKA (reference sequence). Trimming stripped 2 bases from V and 5 bases from J, with 13 bases between. The CDR3 is 14 amino acids. The CDR3 DNA reads TGCAGTGCTAGAACCCGGGAACGGGACAATGAGCAGTTCTTC. As protein: CSARTRERDNEQFF.

This clonotype was found a few times. The chain couples TRBV5-8 to TRBJ2-1; D assignment may be TRBD1 or TRBD2 (6 bases each). Germline V lookup: CDR1 SGHTS, CDR2 YDEGEE. This CDR3 is built from 16 residues. V gave up 3 bases and J gave up 3 bases, with 16 bases separating them. CDR3 sequence (DNA): TGTGCCAGCAGCTCATGGGGGGCATTCGACTACAATGAGCAGTTCTTC. This encodes CASSSWGAFDYNEQFF.

V usage is TRBV4-3 and J usage is TRBJ1-2; perhaps TRBD1 as D (6 bases). Trimming shortened V by 0 bases and J by 7 bases, and 15 bases separated the two germline ends. In germline, CDR1 is LGHNA, CDR2 YSLEER. This CDR3 is built from 15 residues. CDR3 bases: TGCGCCAGCAGCCAAGATACAGGGTCCCCACTTGGCTACACCTTC. It codes for CASSQDTGSPLGYTF.

This chain connects TRBV24-1 to TRBJ1-2, with a weak D call TRBD1 (6 bases). Germline loops: CDR1 KGHDR, CDR2 SFDVKD. There are 13 residues in the CDR3. Trimming removed 6 bases at V and 7 bases at J, with 14 bases between. The CDR3 DNA sequence: TGTGCCACCAGTAAAGGACAGTTTTCTGGCTACACCTTC. Its protein product is CATSKGQFSGYTF.

The chain combines TRBV11-1 with TRBJ2-5, with 12 bases fitting TRBD2. Germline trimming cut 8 bases from V and 0 bases from J; bases unmatched to any gene: 10. The CDR3 covers 17 residues. Per the germline V gene, CDR1 is SGHAT and CDR2 is FQDESV (reference sequence). The CDR3 loop reads CASVRRRLAGDQETQYF. The CDR3 nucleotides read TGTGCCAGCGTTAGAAGGAGACTAGCGGGGGACCAAGAGACCCAGTACTTC.

The chain links TRBV9 to TRBJ1-1; 9 nucleotides align to TRBD1. The CDR3 runs 12 residues. Germline CDR1 is SGDLS and CDR2 is YYNGEE. The V segment lost 3 bases and the J segment 8 bases; nucleotides outside the gene matches: 2. This chain's CDR3 is CASSDGQGEAFF. CDR3 in DNA: TGTGCCAGCAGCGATGGACAGGGGGAAGCTTTCTTT.

The chain joins TRBV25-1 to TRBJ2-5, with D possibly TRBD1 on 6 matching bases. V gave up 2 bases and J gave up 3 bases, with 10 bases separating them. The CDR3 sequence is 14 residues long. Germline loops: CDR1 MGHDK, CDR2 SYGVNS. CDR3 sequence reads: CASSEPWTEETQYF. In DNA, the CDR3 is TGTGCCAGCAGTGAACCCTGGACAGAAGAGACCCAGTACTTC.

The rearrangement uses TRBV20-1 and TRBJ2-1, with 7 bases lining up with TRBD2. This CDR3 region has 14 residues. Germline V gene sequence: CDR1 DFQATT, CDR2 SNEGSKA (reference sequence). The ends lost 8 bases at V and 4 bases at J; junction bases unmatched: 11. CDR3 residues: CSIIAGTTYNEQFF. The CDR3 region has the DNA TGCAGTATAATAGCCGGGACTACATACAATGAGCAGTTCTTC.

The chain is built from TRBV25-1 and TRBJ2-1, with 7 bases aligning to TRBD1. The junction had 2 bases not matched to a gene; V was cut back by 6 bases and J by 0 bases. The CDR3 length is 14 residues. The germline gives CDR1 MGHDK, CDR2 SYGVNS. The CDR3 DNA sequence: TGTGCCAGCAGGGACAGGCTCTCCTACAATGAGCAGTTCTTC. Translating it yields CASRDRLSYNEQFF. Drawing the rest from reference TRBV25-1 and TRBJ2-1, the complete variable domain is EADIYQTPRYLVIGTGKKITLECSQTMGHDKMYWYQQDPGMELHLIHYSYGVNSTEKGDLSSESTVSRIRTEHFPLTLESARPSHTSQYLCASRDRLSYNEQFFGPGTRLTVL.

The J gene is TRBJ2-7, the V gene TRBV9; the match to TRBD1 covers 7 bases. Germline loops: CDR1 SGDLS, CDR2 YYNGEE. CDR3 length: 16 residues. V shed 3 bases and J 0 bases; nucleotides not matched to a gene: 9. The CDR3 region has the DNA TGTGCCAGCAGCGCGGGACCGGGACAGATCTCCTACGAGCAGTACTTC. Translation gives CASSAGPGQISYEQYF.

V usage is TRBV2 and J usage is TRBJ2-3, with TRBD1 identical over 7 bases. The germline gives CDR1 SNHLY, CDR2 FYNNEI. J lost 2 bases, V lost 8 bases, and 7 bases had no gene match. This CDR3 has 14 amino acids. CDR3 sequence reads: CASQTGANTDTQYF. CDR3 sequence (DNA): TGTGCCAGCCAAACAGGGGCCAACACAGATACGCAGTATTTT.

This clonotype was found a few times. V gene TRBV25-1 combines with J gene TRBJ1-2, with 7 bases matching TRBD1. The junction had 16 bases not matched to a gene; V was cut back by 8 bases and J by 7 bases. The CDR3 runs 15 residues. CDR1 is MGHDK, CDR2 SYGVNS, per germline. CDR3 nucleotides: TGTGCCAGCGGGGGGGAGACAGGGCTTCAGTCTGGCTACACCTTC. It codes for CASGGETGLQSGYTF.